A single sample is the source of the 30 T cell receptor beta chains below, sequenced in a study of T cell responses to AZD1222 COVID-19 vaccine. Measured with immunoSEQ multiplex PCR; TCRdb has only the in-frame clones, and not every one. The sample lists about 140,000 clones; about 90% were seen once. The sequenced sample was peripheral blood, obtained on day 0 of AZD1222 vaccination. These receptors came from an adult in good health.

Only one count was recorded for this clone. V gene TRBV2 combines with J gene TRBJ1-1; no clear D gene. The CDR3 loop spans 13 amino acids. The germline gives CDR1 SNHLY, CDR2 FYNNEI. The ends were cut back, 5 bases at V and 5 bases at J, with 12 bases in the middle. CDR3 bases: TGTGCCAGCAGTCGACTCGGACTGACTGAAGCTTTCTTT. Translation gives CASSRLGLTEAFF.

For the CDR3, the DNA is TGTGCCAGCAGTTTGGCTAGCGGGGCAAACACCGGGGAGCTGTTTTTT. Its protein is CASSLASGANTGELFF. V and J are TRBV28 and TRBJ2-2; 9 bases match TRBD2. This CDR3 has 16 amino acids. Germline V gene data show CDR1 as MDHEN and CDR2 as SYDVKM. Trimming took 3 bases from V and 2 from J; bases not matched to a gene: 4.

This clone was seen just once. The chain joins TRBV6-5 to TRBJ2-1; D is possibly TRBD1 (6 bases). The germline V gene encodes CDR1 MNHEY and CDR2 SVGAGI. Between the trimmed V and J ends, which lost 7 bases and 6 bases, there was a span of 16 bases. CDR3 length: 14 amino acids. The CDR3 DNA sequence: TGTGCCAGCACCCTGACAGGTGAGGGCAATGAGCAGTTCTTC. Its protein is CASTLTGEGNEQFF.

This clone was recorded only once. This rearrangement joins TRBV5-1 to TRBJ2-1, with 7 bases that match TRBD2. This CDR3 region has 16 residues. Germline V gives CDR1 SGHRS, CDR2 YFSETQ. The V gene end was trimmed by 4 bases and the J gene end by 0 bases; junction bases not matched to a gene: 7. CDR3 nucleotides: TGCGCCAGCAGCCCCTCTAGCGGAAGCTCCTACAATGAGCAGTTCTTC. It yields the protein CASSPSSGSSYNEQFF.

The chain recombines TRBV29-1 with TRBJ1-1; D is ambiguous. The germline CDR1 and CDR2 sequences are SQVTM and ANQGSEA. Between the trimmed V and J ends, which lost 3 bases and 0 bases, there was a span of 8 bases. This CDR3 has 13 amino acids. CDR3 sequence reads: CSVERGVNTEAFF. The CDR3 DNA is TGCAGCGTTGAGCGGGGAGTGAACACTGAAGCTTTCTTT.

The chain carries TRBV21-1 and TRBJ2-3. TRBV21-1 is tagged as a pseudogene. The CDR3 runs 16 residues. CDR3 coding DNA: TGTGCCAGCAGCCCTAGGTCCCCCGGGGCGACAGATACGCAGTATTTT. The encoded protein is CASSPRSPGATDTQYF.

The chain carries TRBV28 and TRBJ1-5; unclear D gene. Germline assignment: CDR1 MDHEN and CDR2 SYDVKM. The CDR3 contains 12 residues. The V gene lost 11 bases and the J gene lost 0 bases, with 8 bases spanning the gap. The CDR3 is CAGSDSNQPQHF. The CDR3 DNA is TGTGCCGGGTCAGATAGCAATCAGCCCCAGCATTTT.

The J gene is TRBJ2-3, the V gene TRBV6-5; D not certain. V was pared by 2 bases and J by 2 bases, with 11 bases between. Germline V gives CDR1 MNHEY, CDR2 SVGAGI. CDR3 length equals 15 residues. CDR3 sequence (DNA): TGTGCCAGCAGTTACACCCAAGGGTTCACAGATACGCAGTATTTT. This gives the protein CASSYTQGFTDTQYF.

The chain uses TRBV9 and TRBJ2-7; D remains unclear. The V and J ends lost 0 bases and 2 bases respectively, with 9 bases between them. CDR1 SGDLS and CDR2 YYNGEE come from the germline V gene. The CDR3 is 14 residues long. The CDR3 sequence: CASSVGADPYEQYF. The CDR3 region has the DNA TGTGCCAGCAGCGTAGGGGCAGATCCCTACGAGCAGTACTTC.

This chain joins TRBV5-6 and TRBJ2-5; the D is unclear. The CDR3 loop spans 16 amino acids. Per the germline V gene, CDR1 is SGHDT and CDR2 is YYEEEE. Trimming stripped 6 bases from V and 5 bases from J, with 23 bases between. CDR3: CASTLPSTTWWETQYF. The CDR3 nucleotides are TGTGCCAGCACCCTCCCTTCCACTACTTGGTGGGAGACCCAGTACTTC.

The J gene is TRBJ1-4, the V gene TRBV21-1; TRBD1 reflects the table's D call only, with no check against the DNA. TRBV21-1 constitutes a pseudogene. This CDR3 is built from 16 residues. For the CDR3, the DNA is TGTGCCAGCAGCACCCCGAGGGGGACGAGTAATGAAAAACTGTTTTTT. Protein product: CASSTPRGTSNEKLFF.

DNA for the CDR3: TGTGCCAGCAGCATGGGACAAAACTATGGCTACACCTTC. Its translation: CASSMGQNYGYTF. The gene calls are TRBV11-2 and TRBJ1-2; D may be TRBD1 (6 bases). CDR1 is SGHAT, CDR2 FQNNGV, per germline. Trimming stripped 5 bases from V and 2 bases from J, with 9 bases between. This CDR3 contains 13 residues. Based on the CDR3 plus reference TRBV11-2 and TRBJ1-2, the full variable domain is EAGVAQSPRYKIIEKRQSVAFWCNPISGHATLYWYQQILGQGPKLLIQFQNNGVVDDSQLPKDRFSAERLKGVDSTLKIQPAKLEDSAVYLCASSMGQNYGYTFGSGTRLTVV.

This rearrangement joins TRBV6-6 to TRBJ2-7; 11 bases match TRBD2. CDR1 and CDR2 (germline): MNHNY, SVGAGI (reference sequence). The CDR3 contains 14 residues. V was pared by 8 bases and J by 2 bases, with 5 bases of the junction left unmatched. CDR3 sequence: CASLKTSGTYEQYF. The CDR3 DNA is TGTGCCAGCCTCAAGACTAGCGGGACCTACGAGCAGTACTTC.

This chain joins TRBV19 and TRBJ1-1; D possibly corresponds to TRBD1 (6 bases). Trimming removed 3 bases from V and 1 base from J, with 12 bases in between. The CDR3 totals 15 residues. In germline, CDR1 is LNHDA, CDR2 SQIVND (reference sequence). This CDR3 is CASSIPGASNTEAFF. The CDR3 DNA follows: TGTGCCAGTAGTATCCCAGGGGCGTCGAACACTGAAGCTTTCTTT. The full variable domain, its missing parts supplied by reference TRBV19 and TRBJ1-1, is DGGITQSPKYLFRKEGQNVTLSCEQNLNHDAMYWYRQDPGQGLRLIYYSQIVNDFQKGDIAEGYSVSREKKESFPLTVTSAQKNPTAFYLCASSIPGASNTEAFFGQGTRLTVV.

The chain is built from TRBV5-4 and TRBJ1-6, with a possible D match to TRBD1 (5 bases). This CDR3 has 14 amino acids. The germline CDR1 and CDR2 sequences are SGHNT and YYREEE (reference sequence). V dropped 1 base and J dropped 9 bases, with 11 bases sitting between them. The CDR3 spells CASSLRGDSSPLHF. The CDR3 region has the DNA TGTGCCAGCAGCTTGAGAGGGGATAGTTCACCCCTCCACTTT.

The chain combines TRBV30 with TRBJ2-3; D not resolved. The germline CDR1 and CDR2 sequences are GTSNPN and SVGIG (reference sequence). V lost 0 bases and J lost 4, with 5 bases in between. The CDR3 contains 12 residues. This chain's CDR3 is CAWSVTADTQYF. In DNA form, the CDR3 reads TGTGCCTGGAGTGTAACGGCAGATACGCAGTATTTT.

The CDR3 coding sequence is TGCGCCAGCAGTGAGCTCTCGGGTAATGAGCAGTTCTTC. Amino acid sequence: CASSELSGNEQFF. The genes are TRBV10-1 and TRBJ2-1; D unclear. The CDR3 runs 13 residues. The ends were cut back, 2 bases at V and 7 bases at J, with 9 bases in the middle. In germline, CDR1 is WNHNN, CDR2 SYGVQD (reference sequence).

The V call is TRBV5-5, the J call TRBJ1-3; D is undetermined. The CDR3 runs 15 residues. Trimming took 5 bases from V and 4 from J, leaving 16 bases between them. CDR1 is SGHKS, CDR2 YYEKEE, per germline (reference sequence). For the CDR3, the DNA is TGTGCCAGCAGTTACCTGAGGAGAGCGGGAAACACCATATATTTT. Its protein is CASSYLRRAGNTIYF.

The V and J genes are TRBV9 and TRBJ2-4; 7 bases are shared with TRBD1. This CDR3 spans 16 amino acids. Per the germline V gene, CDR1 is SGDLS and CDR2 is YYNGEE. V lost 0 bases, J lost 8 bases, and 11 bases stayed unmatched. The CDR3 protein is CASSVVGGEVGDIQYF. The CDR3 coding sequence is TGTGCCAGCAGCGTAGTAGGGGGCGAGGTAGGAGACATTCAGTACTTC.

The rearrangement uses TRBV6-2 or TRBV6-3 and TRBJ1-4; D unclear. Per germline, CDR1 MNHEY and CDR2 SVGEGT. Trimming shortened V by 7 bases and J by 6 bases, and 21 bases separated the two germline ends. This CDR3 has 16 amino acids. CDR3: CASTPSMEAVDEKLFF. Here the CDR3 DNA reads TGTGCCAGCACCCCCTCGATGGAGGCAGTGGATGAAAAACTGTTTTTT.

The chain couples TRBV30 to TRBJ1-6; D is possibly TRBD1 (5 bases). Per the germline V gene, CDR1 is GTSNPN and CDR2 is SVGIG (reference sequence). The CDR3 has 14 residues. The V and J ends lost 4 bases and 9 bases respectively, with 16 bases between them. The CDR3 sequence: CAWTLRQDTSPLHF. The CDR3, as DNA: TGTGCCTGGACCTTACGGCAGGACACTTCACCCCTCCACTTT.

This clone has more than one count but fewer than ten. The chain couples TRBV28 to TRBJ1-3, with TRBD1 identical over 7 bases. CDR3 length: 15 amino acids. CDR1 is MDHEN and CDR2 is SYDVKM in the germline V gene. Unmatched junction bases numbered 9, after V lost 6 bases and J lost 4 bases. The CDR3 loop is CASSRTGTAGNTIYF. CDR3 DNA sequence: TGTGCCAGCAGCCGGACCGGGACAGCAGGAAACACCATATATTTT.

The gene calls are TRBV5-4 and TRBJ2-7; 10 nucleotides align to TRBD1. V dropped 5 bases and J dropped 0; count of bases not matched to a gene: 5. The CDR3 is 15 amino acids. Germline V gene sequence: CDR1 SGHNT, CDR2 YYREEE (reference sequence). The CDR3 DNA sequence: TGTGCCAGCAGTACCCGGGACAGGGGCTCCTACGAGCAGTACTTC. Its translation: CASSTRDRGSYEQYF.

The gene calls are TRBV30 and TRBJ2-7; 10 nucleotides line up with TRBD2. V lost 2 bases, J lost 4 bases, and 14 bases stayed unmatched. Looked up from germline, CDR1 is GTSNPN and CDR2 is SVGIG (reference sequence). The length of the CDR3 is 17 residues. In DNA form, the CDR3 reads TGTGCCTGGAGTAGGGGTAGGACTAGCGGTATACCTTACGAGCAGTACTTC. Its translation is CAWSRGRTSGIPYEQYF.

The rearrangement links TRBV7-9 to TRBJ2-1, with D possibly being TRBD1 or TRBD2 (5 bases each). The CDR3 consists of 18 residues. V was trimmed by 6 bases and J by 9 bases, leaving 30 bases between them. The germline V gene encodes CDR1 SEHNR and CDR2 FQNEAQ (reference sequence). The CDR3 nucleotides are TGTGCCAGCAGACTACTTACAGGTGGGGGACGGTGGCTTGGTGAGCAGTTCTTC. It specifies CASRLLTGGGRWLGEQFF.

This clone came up once. The rearrangement uses TRBV3-1 (or the pseudogene TRBV3-2) and TRBJ2-1, with 8 bases that match TRBD2. The trim removed 1 base at V and 9 bases at J, leaving 11 bases unmatched. Germline CDR1 reads LGHDT; CDR2 reads YNNKEL (reference sequence). The CDR3 has 16 amino acids. The CDR3 region is CASSQGAGGVASEQFF. The CDR3 region has the DNA TGTGCCAGCAGCCAAGGCGCCGGGGGGGTGGCGAGTGAGCAGTTCTTC.

The V gene is TRBV6-2 or TRBV6-3, the J gene TRBJ1-1; 9 bases fit TRBD1. The V gene's germline CDR1 is MNHEY and CDR2 SVGEGT. Trimming cost V 5 bases and J 6 bases; bases outside gene matches: 7. The CDR3 contains 14 residues. In DNA, the CDR3 is TGTGCCAGCAGTGAGTTGGGACAGGGCGCTGAAGCTTTCTTT. It specifies CASSELGQGAEAFF.

The chain has TRBV28 and TRBJ1-1; 7 bases match TRBD1. The CDR3 spans 14 residues. CDR1 is MDHEN and CDR2 is SYDVKM in the germline V gene. Trimming at V came to 6 bases and at J to 6 bases, leaving 10 bases not matched to a gene. Written as DNA, the CDR3 is TGTGCCAGCAGGCGGACAGGTCAATTGGCTGAAGCTTTCTTT. Its protein product is CASRRTGQLAEAFF.

CDR3 in amino acids: CASSRTLTSDNTDTQYF. The DNA for the CDR3 is TGTGCCAGCAGCCGAACCCTCACTAGCGATAACACAGATACGCAGTATTTT. This chain connects TRBV11-2 to TRBJ2-3; the match to TRBD2 covers 7 bases. Germline-derived CDR1 and CDR2 are SGHAT and FQNNGV. V shed 5 bases and J 2 bases; nucleotides not matched to a gene: 13. The CDR3 runs to 17 residues.

The chain employs TRBV7-9 and TRBJ1-3, with D tentatively TRBD1 (6 bases). The germline V gene has CDR1 SEHNR and CDR2 FQNEAQ (reference sequence). The CDR3 contains 14 residues. The ends were cut back, 4 bases at V and 2 bases at J, with 9 bases in the middle. The CDR3 sequence is CASSSTGTGNTIYF. CDR3 DNA sequence: TGTGCCAGCAGCTCAACAGGGACTGGAAACACCATATATTTT.